The rows below give T cell receptor beta chains drawn from one sample of a study of shared clonotypes between healthy human individuals. Only in-frame clones appear in the TCRdb table, and some are missing; sequencing was by immunoSEQ multiplex PCR. The data hold around 2.1 million clones, with 85% to 95% observed a single time. Sequencing input: naive CD8+ T cells from PBMCs. Every receptor here comes from a man aged 18 to 30 in good health. Some clones in this sample may be carry-over from other donors' samples. CDR3s include the opening cysteine and the closing phenylalanine or tryptophan. D genes are given only for firm matches. Clone sizes are given selectively: once, few, many, or a class where the clone is expanded.

TRBJ1-5 - few TRBV4-1 CASSQDWDNQPQHF TGCGCCAGCAGCCAAGATTGGGACAATCAGCCCCAGCATTTT
TRBJ2-7 - - TRBV4-3 CASSPFGLSAEQYF TGCGCCAGCAGCCCATTTGGGTTGTCAGCCGAGCAGTACTTC
TRBJ2-6 - - TRBV5-5 CASSLTDRAGANVLTF TGTGCCAGCAGCTTGACCGACCGGGCTGGGGCCAACGTCCTGACTTTC
TRBJ2-1 TRBD2 - TRBV14 CASSQEGWEAGGSPNEQFF TGTGCCAGCAGCCAAGAAGGGTGGGAGGCGGGAGGGTCGCCCAATGAGCAGTTCTTC
TRBJ2-7 - - TRBV4-2 CASSQTHEQYF TGTGCCAGCAGCCAAACCCACGAGCAGTACTTC
TRBJ2-4 - - TRBV14 CASSQYRVAKNIQYF TGTGCCAGCAGCCAATATCGGGTGGCCAAAAACATTCAGTACTTC
TRBJ1-1 - few TRBV30 CAWRVTIKNTEAFF TGTGCCTGGAGGGTGACAATTAAAAACACTGAAGCTTTCTTT
TRBJ2-7 TRBD2 - TRBV5-1 CASSVSSGSYEQYF TGCGCCAGCAGCGTCTCTAGCGGGAGCTACGAGCAGTACTTC
TRBJ2-1 TRBD2 - TRBV2 CASSGEREGRNNEQFF TGTGCCAGCAGTGGAGAACGGGAGGGACGTAACAATGAGCAGTTCTTC
TRBJ1-4 TRBD1 - TRBV25-1 CASSGDRVRKLFF TGTGCCAGCAGTGGAGACAGGGTGCGGAAACTGTTTTTT
TRBJ1-1 - - TRBV6-1 CASSEMTGTEAFF TGTGCCAGCAGTGAGATGACAGGCACTGAAGCTTTCTTT
TRBJ2-4 TRBD2 - TRBV19 CASSIDRTSGLEGWNIQYF TGTGCCAGTAGTATTGATCGAACTAGCGGGCTAGAGGGGTGGAACATTCAGTACTTC
TRBJ1-3 - - TRBV9 CASSVSQDENTIYF TGTGCCAGCAGCGTCAGTCAGGATGAGAACACCATATATTTT
TRBJ1-1 - - TRBV28 CASSRQWDKVNTEAFF TGTGCCAGCAGTAGACAGTGGGATAAGGTGAACACTGAAGCTTTCTTT
TRBJ2-7 - - TRBV28 CASSTPPGEQYF TGTGCCAGCAGTACGCCCCCTGGCGAGCAGTACTTC
TRBJ2-1 TRBD2 - TRBV30 CAWSRTSGSGDEQFF TGTGCCTGGAGTCGGACTAGCGGGAGTGGGGATGAGCAGTTCTTC
TRBJ2-3 - - TRBV11-2 CASSLARRERDTQYF TGTGCCAGCAGCTTAGCTCGCAGGGAAAGAGATACGCAGTATTTT
TRBJ2-3 TRBD2 - TRBV15 CATSRERGGTDTQYF TGTGCCACCAGCAGAGAACGGGGGGGCACAGATACGCAGTATTTT
TRBJ1-4 - once TRBV19 CASSPGVENEKLFF TGTGCCAGTAGCCCGGGGGTCGAAAATGAAAAACTGTTTTTT
TRBJ2-7 - - TRBV4-1 CASSPRGLSYEQYF TGCGCCAGCAGCCCAAGAGGACTCTCCTACGAGCAGTACTTC
TRBJ2-7 - - TRBV28 CASSLSFGFQQYF TGTGCCAGCAGTTTATCATTTGGGTTCCAGCAGTACTTC
TRBJ1-1 - - TRBV6-5 CATHPTRSEAFF TGTGCCACCCACCCCACCCGGTCTGAAGCTTTCTTT
TRBJ2-1 TRBD2 - TRBV27 CASSLGLAADYSYNEQFF TGTGCCAGCAGTTTGGGACTAGCGGCCGATTACTCCTACAATGAGCAGTTCTTC
TRBJ2-3 - - TRBV19 CASSIEGLRSTDTQYF TGTGCCAGTAGTATAGAAGGGCTGCGCAGCACAGATACGCAGTATTTT
TRBJ2-7 TRBD2 - TRBV27 CASSFGASGYIYEQYF TGTGCCAGCAGTTTCGGGGCTAGCGGGTACATCTACGAGCAGTACTTC
TRBJ1-5 - - TRBV28 CASSLKSNQPQHF TGTGCCAGCAGTTTAAAGAGCAATCAGCCCCAGCATTTT
TRBJ2-7 TRBD2 - TRBV29-1 CSAMTSGYEQYF TGCAGCGCGATGACTAGCGGTTACGAGCAGTACTTC
TRBJ2-7 - once TRBV5-5 CASSLDTSYEQYF TGTGCCAGCAGCTTGGACACCAGCTACGAGCAGTACTTC
TRBJ1-2 TRBD1 - TRBV5-6 CASSWGTGTGPYGYTF TGTGCCAGCAGCTGGGGAACGGGGACAGGGCCATATGGCTACACCTTC
TRBJ2-6 - - TRBV2 CASIGFKIHSGANVLTF TGTGCCAGCATAGGTTTTAAAATCCACTCTGGGGCCAACGTCCTGACTTTC
TRBJ2-3 TRBD1 once TRBV5-1 CASAAATGGTDTQYF TGCGCCAGCGCCGCGGCGACAGGGGGCACAGATACGCAGTATTTT
TRBJ2-1 - - TRBV5-4 CASSRDYNEQFF TGTGCCAGCAGCCGGGACTACAATGAGCAGTTCTTC
TRBJ1-5 - - TRBV19 CASSDLAGSNQPQHF TGTGCCAGTAGTGATCTGGCAGGAAGCAATCAGCCCCAGCATTTT
TRBJ2-7 - - TRBV5-1 CASSFSSYEQYF TGCGCCAGCAGCTTTAGCTCCTACGAGCAGTACTTC
TRBJ2-3 - - TRBV30 CAWSVSELKRDTQYF TGTGCCTGGAGTGTATCGGAGCTAAAAAGGGATACGCAGTATTTT
TRBJ2-2 TRBD1 - TRBV13 CASSFGTGDLGTGELFF TGTGCCAGCAGCTTTGGGACAGGGGATCTTGGCACCGGGGAGCTGTTTTTT
TRBJ2-5 TRBD1 - TRBV2 CASSPTGTGGETQYF TGTGCCAGCAGTCCAACCGGGACAGGGGGGGAGACCCAGTACTTC
TRBJ2-1 TRBD2 - TRBV7-9 CASSPGLAVYNEQFF TGTGCCAGCAGCCCCGGGCTAGCGGTCTACAATGAGCAGTTCTTC
TRBJ2-7 TRBD1 once TRBV7-9 CASSPRTGSYEQYF TGTGCCAGCAGCCCTCGGACAGGTTCCTACGAGCAGTACTTC
TRBJ2-1 TRBD1 once TRBV9 CASSLGQGAQREFF TGTGCCAGCAGCCTGGGACAGGGGGCGCAAAGGGAGTTCTTC
TRBJ2-2 TRBD2 - TRBV6-4 CASREREGTGELFF TGTGCCAGCAGAGAGCGGGAGGGCACCGGGGAGCTGTTTTTT
TRBJ1-1 TRBD1 - TRBV5-1 CASSVDRGNTEAFF TGCGCCAGCAGCGTAGACAGGGGCAACACTGAAGCTTTCTTT
TRBJ2-7 TRBD1 - TRBV10-1 CASSLRDRGFGEQYF TGCGCCAGCAGCCTCCGGGACAGGGGGTTTGGGGAGCAGTACTTC
TRBJ2-1 - - TRBV9 CASGSGKWNNEQFF TGTGCCAGTGGGAGTGGGAAATGGAACAATGAGCAGTTCTTC
TRBJ2-3 TRBD1 - TRBV11-2 CASSSRDRGGDTQYF TGTGCCAGCAGCTCCCGGGACAGGGGGGGAGATACGCAGTATTTT
TRBJ2-7 TRBD1 once TRBV5-5 CASSGAGTAAAYEQYF TGTGCCAGCAGCGGGGCCGGGACAGCGGCAGCCTACGAGCAGTACTTC
TRBJ2-7 - - TRBV15 CATSRGPGRAYEQYF TGTGCCACCAGCAGAGGCCCCGGCAGGGCCTACGAGCAGTACTTC
TRBJ2-1 TRBD1 - TRBV27 CASSFSQGERYNEQFF TGTGCCAGCAGTTTCTCCCAGGGGGAGCGCTACAATGAGCAGTTCTTC
TRBJ1-1 - - TRBV19 CASRLGGVNTEAFF TGTGCCAGTAGGCTTGGGGGTGTGAACACTGAAGCTTTCTTT
TRBJ2-1 - - TRBV2 CARRGGNEQFF TGTGCCAGGAGAGGGGGCAATGAGCAGTTCTTC
TRBJ2-3 - - TRBV5-6 CASSFLRVRTDTQYF TGTGCCAGCAGCTTTCTAAGGGTTCGAACAGATACGCAGTATTTT
TRBJ2-3 TRBD2 - TRBV13 CASSATLGGLADPDTQYF TGTGCCAGCAGCGCAACTCTGGGGGGACTAGCGGATCCAGATACGCAGTATTTT
TRBJ1-1 - - TRBV5-1 CASSLSRVKTEAFF TGCGCCAGCAGCTTGTCCAGGGTGAAGACTGAAGCTTTCTTT
TRBJ2-1 TRBD2 - TRBV13 CASSFPAGETGGEQFF TGTGCCAGCAGCTTCCCAGCGGGAGAAACGGGAGGTGAGCAGTTCTTC
TRBJ2-1 - - TRBV5-1 CASSLASSGSYNEQFF TGCGCCAGCAGCTTGGCGTCGAGCGGGTCCTACAATGAGCAGTTCTTC